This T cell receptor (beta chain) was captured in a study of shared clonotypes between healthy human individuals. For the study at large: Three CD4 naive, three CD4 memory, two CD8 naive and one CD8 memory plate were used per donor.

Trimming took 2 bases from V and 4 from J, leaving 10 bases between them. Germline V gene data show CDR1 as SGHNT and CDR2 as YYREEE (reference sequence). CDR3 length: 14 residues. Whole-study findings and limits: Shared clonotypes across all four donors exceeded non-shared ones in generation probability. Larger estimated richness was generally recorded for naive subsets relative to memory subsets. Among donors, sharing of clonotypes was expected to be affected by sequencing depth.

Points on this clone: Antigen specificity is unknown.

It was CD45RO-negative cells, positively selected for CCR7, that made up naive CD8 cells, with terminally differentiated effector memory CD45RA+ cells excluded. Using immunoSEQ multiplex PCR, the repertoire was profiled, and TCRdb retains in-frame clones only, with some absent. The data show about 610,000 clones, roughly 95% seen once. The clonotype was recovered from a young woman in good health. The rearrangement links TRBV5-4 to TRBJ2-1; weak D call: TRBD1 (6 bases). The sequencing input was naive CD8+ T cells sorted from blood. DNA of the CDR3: TGTGCCAGCAGCTTAGGTGACAGGTACAATGAGCAGTTCTTC. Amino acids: CASSLGDRYNEQFF.